The T cell receptor beta chain under discussion was sequenced for a study of blood T cell repertoires in COVID-19. Overall study context: From the United States, Italy and Spain came samples of acute and convalescent COVID-19.

In the study's own analysis: Reference gene primer amplification gave estimated nucleated cell counts. TCRdb's copy holds only in-frame clones and misses some; the assay was immunoSEQ multiplex PCR. That table supplies the V and J calls and clone size; D and trimming were determined from the DNA. The table has about 49,000 clones, about 86% seen once; the top ten hold about 22%. This CDR3 is built from 16 residues. From germline, CDR1 is SGHKS and CDR2 YYEKEE (reference sequence). V gave up 2 bases and J gave up 7 bases, with 19 bases separating them. A Seattle source enrolled patients during active infection and followed them longitudinally.

Sequencing was carried out using peripheral blood. This receptor was obtained from a woman older than 75 with COVID-19, enrolled during active disease. This rearrangement joins TRBV5-5 to TRBJ2-1; D is possibly TRBD2 (6 bases). The CDR3 here is CASSFGTGVVVNEQFF. DNA of the CDR3: TGTGCCAGCAGCTTTGGGACGGGAGTAGTGGTAAATGAGCAGTTCTTC. The entire variable domain, with the rest obtained from reference TRBV5-5 and TRBJ2-1, is as follows: DAGVTQSPTHLIKTRGQQVTLRCSPISGHKSVSWYQQVLGQGPQFIFQYYEKEERGRGNFPDRFSARQFPNYSSELNVNALLLGDSALYLCASSFGTGVVVNEQFFGPGTRLTVL.